This TCR beta chain was sequenced in a study of blood T cells in healthy people across ages. Findings and caveats of the study: Lack of knowledge of donor CMV status possibly confounded expanded clonotype changes.

V lost 1 base and J lost 8; bases outside the gene matches: 11. The CDR3 contains 17 residues. The germline V gene encodes CDR1 KGHDR and CDR2 SFDVKD. A second roughly 7 to 11 cycle PCR used barcoded and J-beta primers. Each sample provided no less than 2.5 million CDR3-containing paired-end reads. TCRdb called the 5' RACE reads again in MiXCR, with one record for every CDR3 protein. The sample yields around 1,900,000 distinct CDR3 sequences, 39% seen once. As concerns this clonotype: Its specificity is not known.

The clonotype originates from a human donor in good health. The genes are TRBV24-1 and TRBJ2-1, with 9 positions matching TRBD1. Sequenced input: blood. In DNA, the CDR3 is TGTGCCACCAGTGATTTCGAGGGACAGGGAAGAGGGGATGAGCAGTTCTTC. This codes for CATSDFEGQGRGDEQFF.